A selection of T cell receptor beta chains follows, all from one sample in a study of blood T cell repertoires in COVID-19. Using immunoSEQ multiplex PCR, the repertoire was profiled, and TCRdb retains in-frame clones only, with some absent. The sample includes around 300,000 clones, 88% seen only once; the top ten take 9% to 9.5%. Sequencing was done on a sample of peripheral blood. The receptors originated from a man in his late teens or twenties with active or convalescent COVID-19. The CDR3 runs from the conserved cysteine through the conserved F or W.

CDR3 length | V gene | CDR3 protein
14 | TRBV19 | CASSIGLTAYEQYF
14 | TRBV5-1 | CASGTGTGSYGYTF
17 | TRBV2 | CASRAGLAGAYQETQYF
17 | TRBV15 | CATSTVGQGDFDTEAFF
13 | TRBV19 | CATTLGGGTEAFF
13 | TRBV12-3/TRBV12-4 | CASKLGGSYGYTF
14 | TRBV18 | CASSPGQGIYGYTF
16 | TRBV3-1/TRBV3-2 | CASSFLTRGFHYGYTF
11 | TRBV19 | CASSIAGPQHF
13 | TRBV11-2 | CASQTAGPDTQYF
13 | TRBV19 | CASGDSGYNEQFF
17 | TRBV11-2 | CASIPWGVAGDRYEQYF
13 | TRBV3-1/TRBV3-2 | CASSQKQGYGYTF
16 | TRBV3-1/TRBV3-2 | CASSPITRGGRETQYF
16 | TRBV5-6 | CASSLGTGLSNQPQHF
15 | TRBV6-2/TRBV6-3 | CASSDGGGGSTEAFF
14 | TRBV29-1 | CSVELGRNTGELFF
15 | TRBV7-9 | CASSLEQLPGNTIYF
13 | TRBV13 | CASAGGGSYEQYF
14 | TRBV2 | CASSCYRNNSPLHF
15 | TRBV10-2 | CASSEGTHSNQPQHF
12 | TRBV5-1 | CASRQGQETQYF
14 | TRBV7-9 | CASSLVRANYEQYF
15 | TRBV6-2/TRBV6-3 | CASSRDSYYNSPLHF
12 | TRBV6-2/TRBV6-3 | CASSYTEETQYF
17 | TRBV9 | CASSEGSGGATYNEQFF
17 | TRBV3-1/TRBV3-2 | CASSAPGTPVGGYGYTF
14 | TRBV6-5 | CASSYGTGGYGYTF
16 | TRBV28 | CASSFGTTGGYQPQHF
14 | TRBV21-1 | CASTLEGPTNIQYF
14 | TRBV7-2 | CASSLDWQGYEQYF
12 | TRBV4-1 | CASSQDLRELFF
13 | TRBV2 | CASQARGEETQYF
14 | TRBV5-8 | CASSLIQGYSPLHF